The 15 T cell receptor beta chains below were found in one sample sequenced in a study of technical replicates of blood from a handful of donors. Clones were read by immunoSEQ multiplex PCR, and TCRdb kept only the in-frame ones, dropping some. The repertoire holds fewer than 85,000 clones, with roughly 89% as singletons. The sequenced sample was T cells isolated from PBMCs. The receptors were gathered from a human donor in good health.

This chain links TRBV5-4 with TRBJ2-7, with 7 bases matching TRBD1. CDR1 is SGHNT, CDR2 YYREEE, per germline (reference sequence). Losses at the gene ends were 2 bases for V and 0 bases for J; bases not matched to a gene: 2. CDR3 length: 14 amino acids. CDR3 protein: CASSLGTASYEQYF. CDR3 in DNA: TGTGCCAGCAGCTTAGGGACAGCCTCCTACGAGCAGTACTTC.

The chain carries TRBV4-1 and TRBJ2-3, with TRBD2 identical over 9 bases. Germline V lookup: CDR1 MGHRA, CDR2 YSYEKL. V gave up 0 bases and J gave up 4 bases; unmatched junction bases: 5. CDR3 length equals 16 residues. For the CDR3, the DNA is TGCGCCAGCAGCCAAGAGACTAGCGGTACCGCAGATACGCAGTATTTT. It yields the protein CASSQETSGTADTQYF.

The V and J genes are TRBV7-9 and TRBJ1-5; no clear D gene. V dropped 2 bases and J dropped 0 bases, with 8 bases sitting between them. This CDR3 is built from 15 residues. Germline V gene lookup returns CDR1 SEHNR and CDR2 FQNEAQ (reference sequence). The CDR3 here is CASSLSLSSNQPQHF. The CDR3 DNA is TGTGCCAGCAGCTTAAGCCTGTCTAGCAATCAGCCCCAGCATTTT.

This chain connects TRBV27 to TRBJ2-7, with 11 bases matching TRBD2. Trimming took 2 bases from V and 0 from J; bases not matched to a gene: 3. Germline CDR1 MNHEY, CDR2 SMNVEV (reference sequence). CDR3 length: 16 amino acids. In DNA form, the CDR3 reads TGTGCCAGCAGTTTAACTCTAGCGGGAGGCTCCTACGAGCAGTACTTC. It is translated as CASSLTLAGGSYEQYF.

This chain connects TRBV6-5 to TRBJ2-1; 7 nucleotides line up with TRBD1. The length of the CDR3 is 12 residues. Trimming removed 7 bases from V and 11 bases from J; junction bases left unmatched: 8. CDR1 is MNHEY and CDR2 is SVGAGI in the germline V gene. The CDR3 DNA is TGTGCCAGCACCATAGACAGGGTTCAGCAGTTCTTC. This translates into CASTIDRVQQFF.

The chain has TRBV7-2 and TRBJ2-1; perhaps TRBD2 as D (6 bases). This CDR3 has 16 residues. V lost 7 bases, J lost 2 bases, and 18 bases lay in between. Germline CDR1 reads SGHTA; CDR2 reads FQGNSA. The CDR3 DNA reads TGTGCCAGCACCGTACACGGGGCGGGACCCTACAATGAGCAGTTCTTC. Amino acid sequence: CASTVHGAGPYNEQFF.

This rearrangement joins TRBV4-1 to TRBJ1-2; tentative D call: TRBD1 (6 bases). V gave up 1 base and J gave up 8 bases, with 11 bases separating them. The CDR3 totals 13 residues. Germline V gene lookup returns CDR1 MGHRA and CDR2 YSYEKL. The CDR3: CASSQVSGTGYTF. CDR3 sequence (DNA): TGCGCCAGCAGCCAAGTGTCCGGGACAGGCTACACCTTC.

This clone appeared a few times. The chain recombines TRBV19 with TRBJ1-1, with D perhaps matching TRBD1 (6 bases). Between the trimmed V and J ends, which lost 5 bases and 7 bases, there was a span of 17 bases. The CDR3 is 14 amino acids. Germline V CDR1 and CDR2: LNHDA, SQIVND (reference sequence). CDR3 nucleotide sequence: TGTGCCAGTAGTTCGTATGGGACAACTTTTGAAGCTTTCTTT. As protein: CASSSYGTTFEAFF. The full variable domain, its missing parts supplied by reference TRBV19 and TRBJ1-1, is DGGITQSPKYLFRKEGQNVTLSCEQNLNHDAMYWYRQDPGQGLRLIYYSQIVNDFQKGDIAEGYSVSREKKESFPLTVTSAQKNPTAFYLCASSSYGTTFEAFFGQGTRLTVV.

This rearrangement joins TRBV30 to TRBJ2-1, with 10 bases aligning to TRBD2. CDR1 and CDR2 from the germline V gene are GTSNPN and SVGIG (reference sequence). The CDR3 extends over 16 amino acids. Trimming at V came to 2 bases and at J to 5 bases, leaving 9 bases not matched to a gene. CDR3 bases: TGTGCCTGGAGTAGCCTAGCGGGAGAATGGGACAATGAGCAGTTCTTC. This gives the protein CAWSSLAGEWDNEQFF.

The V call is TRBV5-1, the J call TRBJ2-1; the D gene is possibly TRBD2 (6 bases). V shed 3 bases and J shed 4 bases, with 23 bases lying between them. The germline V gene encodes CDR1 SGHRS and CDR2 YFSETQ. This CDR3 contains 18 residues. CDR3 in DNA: TGCGCCAGCAGCTCGATAAACCCCGGGGGACGGATATACAATGAGCAGTTCTTC. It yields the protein CASSSINPGGRIYNEQFF. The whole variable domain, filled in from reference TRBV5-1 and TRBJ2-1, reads KAGVTQTPRYLIKTRGQQVTLSCSPISGHRSVSWYQQTPGQGLQFLFEYFSETQRNKGNFPGRFSGRQFSNSRSEMNVSTLELGDSALYLCASSSINPGGRIYNEQFFGPGTRLTVL.

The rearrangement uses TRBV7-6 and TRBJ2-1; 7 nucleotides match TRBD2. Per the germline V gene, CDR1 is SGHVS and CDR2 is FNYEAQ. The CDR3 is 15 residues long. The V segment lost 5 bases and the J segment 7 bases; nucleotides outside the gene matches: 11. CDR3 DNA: TGTGCCAGCAGCCCCGGGGGGTCCGTATTTAATGAGCAGTTCTTC. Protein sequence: CASSPGGSVFNEQFF.

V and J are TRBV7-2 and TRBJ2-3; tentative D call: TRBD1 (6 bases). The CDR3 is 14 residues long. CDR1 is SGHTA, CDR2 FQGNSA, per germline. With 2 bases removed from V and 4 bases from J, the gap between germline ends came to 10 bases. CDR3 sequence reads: CASSLPSGADTQYF. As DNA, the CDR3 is TGTGCCAGCAGCTTACCATCAGGGGCAGATACGCAGTATTTT. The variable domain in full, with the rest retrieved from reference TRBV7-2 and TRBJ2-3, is GAGVSQSPSNKVTEKGKDVELRCDPISGHTALYWYRQSLGQGLEFLIYFQGNSAPDKSGLPSDRFSAERTGGSVSTLTIQRTQQEDSAVYLCASSLPSGADTQYFGPGTRLTVL.

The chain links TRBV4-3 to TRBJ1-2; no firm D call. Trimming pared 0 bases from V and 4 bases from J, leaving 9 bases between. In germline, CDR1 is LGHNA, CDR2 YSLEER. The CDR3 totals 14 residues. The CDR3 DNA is TGCGCCAGCAGCCAAGATAGGACTGGCTATGGCTACACCTTC. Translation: CASSQDRTGYGYTF.

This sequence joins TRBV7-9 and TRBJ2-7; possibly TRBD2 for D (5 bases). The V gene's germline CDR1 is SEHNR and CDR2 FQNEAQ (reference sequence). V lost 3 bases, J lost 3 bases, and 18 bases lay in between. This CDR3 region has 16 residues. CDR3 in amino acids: CASSFALDYPNYEQYF. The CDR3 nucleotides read TGTGCCAGCAGCTTCGCCCTCGACTATCCCAACTACGAGCAGTACTTC.

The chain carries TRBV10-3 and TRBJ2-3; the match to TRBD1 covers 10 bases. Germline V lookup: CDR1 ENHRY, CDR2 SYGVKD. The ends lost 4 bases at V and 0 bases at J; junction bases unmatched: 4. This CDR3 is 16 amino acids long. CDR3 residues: CAISGPGQGSTDTQYF. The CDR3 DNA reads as TGTGCCATCAGTGGCCCGGGACAGGGGAGCACAGATACGCAGTATTTT.